This T cell receptor beta chain emerged from a study of blood T cell repertoires in COVID-19. Study context: Samples of COVID-19 (acute and convalescent) were obtained from the United States, Italy and Spain. Sources were T cells, B-cell-depleted T cells, or PBMCs; the material itself was cDNA or gDNA.

In the authors' methods: Reference gene primer amplification in the assay estimated nucleated cell counts. Sequenced by immunoSEQ multiplex PCR; TCRdb stores in-frame clones only, minus some. That table is the source of V, J and clone size, and D and trimming were worked out from the DNA. The table records roughly 70,000 clones, nearly 90% of them present only once. CDR1 and CDR2 (germline): KGHSH, LQKENI. V lost 2 bases and J lost 2; bases outside the gene matches: 4. This CDR3 is 16 amino acids long. Material for sequencing was peripheral blood. This chain links TRBV18 with TRBJ2-3; 10 bases fit TRBD2. The clonotype was recovered from a man between 70 and 80 years old with acute or convalescent COVID-19. The CDR3 nucleotides read TGTGCCAGCTCACCAACAGCGGGGGGGAACACAGATACGCAGTATTTT. Its protein product is CASSPTAGGNTDTQYF.